This T cell receptor (beta chain) was found in a study of T-cell memory formation after mild COVID-19 (dated by TCRdb to the early 2020s). Some background on the complete study: Most TCR sequence clusters were specific to one of the two donors. In two donors, T-cell clones that expanded and contracted after mild COVID-19 were followed by sequencing TCRalpha and TCRbeta repertoires longitudinally. The cohort comprised two young, previously healthy adult volunteers, one female and one male. General findings and caveats noted by the study authors: The study included only a couple of mild cases, and larger cohorts that include severe cases with pre-infection samples were judged to be necessary. Balanced CD4/CD8 phenotypes were observed for clones contracting from day 15 to 85, whereas a bias towards CD4+ was observed for a second wave of clones expanding from day 15 to 37. SARS-CoV-2 specificity was not confirmed for the second-wave clones peaking on day 37. Contracting CD4+ clones were found mainly in CM and EM memory subsets, while CD8+ clones were enriched in EMRA. Some responding clones were detected in pre-infection memory, suggesting pre-existing cross-reactive memory T cells joined the SARS-CoV-2 response.

The sequencer was an Illumina NovaSeq 6000. TCRalpha and TCRbeta cDNA libraries were constructed by 5'RACE with constant-segment primers, with sample barcodes and unique molecular identifiers being introduced. Trizol reagent was used to extract RNA from every sample. The libraries were amplified in two PCR steps, and the second step added a second sample barcode and Illumina TruSeq adapters. Sequencing of the libraries was done on an Illumina NovaSeq, producing 2 x 150 bp paired-end reads. Under the source paper's analysis protocol: Reads were demultiplexed and collapsed into UMI-guided consensus sequences with migec v1.2.7. With mixcr v2.1.11, UMI consensuses were aligned to TRA and TRB V and J templates and assembled into clonotypes. A clonotype was counted as expanded or contracted only if both edgeR and NoisET called the change significant, with noise models trained on biological replicates. For edgeR calls, a false discovery rate-adjusted p below 0.01 and a log2 fold-change threshold of 1 were applied. As an exploratory analysis of dynamics, max-normalized trajectories of the 1000 most abundant clonotypes were examined by PCA with hierarchical clustering. Each responding clone was given a CD4 or CD8 phenotype based on the CD4+ and CD8+ repertoires, which had been sequenced separately. Using fastp trimming at Q25 and MiXCR clonotype assembly, TCRdb reanalyzed the public sequencing data and kept in-frame beta chains. All rows with the same CDR3 protein become a single entry with the most common DNA and genes. TCRdb, not the original authors, processed these V and J calls. Recorded for this sample are around 470,000 distinct CDR3 sequences; over 15% of them occurred a single time. Of the sample, 7.5% to 9.5% falls within the top ten clones.

Cut back by 0 bases and 5 bases, the V and J ends lie 8 bases apart. Spanning cysteine to phenylalanine, the CDR3 consists of 14 amino acids. The sequence is cut down to CDR3 DNA, 42 bases in frame from base 1. CDR1 SGHNT and CDR2 YYREEE are derived from the germline V gene (reference sequence). About this clonotype itself: The antigen it binds to is not known. No base quality values were provided; no much bigger clone lies one nucleotide off.

PBMCs were isolated by Ficoll-Paque density gradient centrifugation. The chain employs TRBV5-4 and TRBJ1-4; the D gene is perhaps TRBD1, on 5 matching bases. Sequenced: PBMCs or a T cell subset sorted from them (not recorded which). This receptor was identified in an adult woman who had mild COVID-19 (a few samples of this study predate the infection). The sample titles of this study are shuffled in the database, so cell type and time point are left out; the donor was told from shared clones. The DNA sequence is TGTGCCAGCAGCTTGGGACAGCGGAATGAAAAACTGTTTTTT. This translates into CASSLGQRNEKLFF.